This is a list of T cell receptor beta chains from one sample in a study of immune cell composition in non-small cell lung cancer. Measured with immunoSEQ multiplex PCR; TCRdb has only the in-frame clones, and not every one. The sample gives about 9,000 clones, 77% of which show up once; about 13% is in the top ten. Sequenced input: non-adjacent lung tissue. Every receptor here comes from a human donor with non-small cell lung cancer. Both conserved end residues are part of each CDR3. The order of the fields is J gene, D gene, clone size, V gene, CDR3 DNA, CDR3 protein. D genes are given only for firm matches. Clone size is shown for a subset of rows, as once, few, many or a class of expanded clone.

J gene: TRBJ1-1
D gene: -
clone size: -
V gene: TRBV7-2
CDR3 DNA: TGTGCCAGCAGCCCACCGAGCTCAGGGACATTGAACACTGAAGCTTTCTTT
CDR3 protein: CASSPPSSGTLNTEAFF

J gene: TRBJ1-5
D gene: -
clone size: -
V gene: TRBV4-2
CDR3 DNA: TGTGCCAGCAGCCAAGATGGGGCGGATCAGCCCCAGCATTTT
CDR3 protein: CASSQDGADQPQHF

J gene: TRBJ2-7
D gene: -
clone size: -
V gene: TRBV27
CDR3 DNA: TGTGCCAGCAGTATCCAGACAGGCCGAGGGCAGTACTTC
CDR3 protein: CASSIQTGRGQYF

J gene: TRBJ2-6
D gene: -
clone size: once
V gene: TRBV19
CDR3 DNA: TGTGCCAGTACGTTGGGGACCAGGGTGTTAGGGGCCAACGTCCTGACTTTC
CDR3 protein: CASTLGTRVLGANVLTF

J gene: TRBJ1-2
D gene: TRBD1
clone size: -
V gene: TRBV6-1
CDR3 DNA: TGTGCCGGTACGTTTGGACAGGGAGGCTATGGCTACACCTTC
CDR3 protein: CAGTFGQGGYGYTF

J gene: TRBJ2-1
D gene: -
clone size: few
V gene: TRBV30
CDR3 DNA: TGTGCCTGGACCGTACGCGGTAGCAGTACCACCAATGAGCAGTTCTTC
CDR3 protein: CAWTVRGSSTTNEQFF

J gene: TRBJ2-7
D gene: -
clone size: -
V gene: TRBV7-2
CDR3 DNA: TGTGCCAGCAGCTTCGACGGACGAGCCTACGAGCAGTACTTC
CDR3 protein: CASSFDGRAYEQYF

J gene: TRBJ2-1
D gene: -
clone size: -
V gene: TRBV19
CDR3 DNA: TGTGCCAGTAGTGTGGGGCAGGGTCTCGAGCAGTTCTTC
CDR3 protein: CASSVGQGLEQFF

J gene: TRBJ2-5
D gene: TRBD2
clone size: -
V gene: TRBV19
CDR3 DNA: TGTGCCAGTAGTATATATTCTAGCGGGCGACAAGAGACCCAGTACTTC
CDR3 protein: CASSIYSSGRQETQYF

J gene: TRBJ2-3
D gene: -
clone size: -
V gene: TRBV7-9
CDR3 DNA: TGTGCCAGCAGCTTAGCCGATAGCGGCCCCCCCACAGATACGCAGTATTTT
CDR3 protein: CASSLADSGPPTDTQYF

J gene: TRBJ2-3
D gene: -
clone size: -
V gene: TRBV5-1
CDR3 DNA: TGCGCCAGCAGCTTGGCCCCCCGCACAGATACGCAGTATTTT
CDR3 protein: CASSLAPRTDTQYF

J gene: TRBJ1-3
D gene: TRBD1
clone size: -
V gene: TRBV6-1
CDR3 DNA: TGTGCCAGCAGTACCACAGGGGAGGCCATATATTTT
CDR3 protein: CASSTTGEAIYF

J gene: TRBJ1-3
D gene: TRBD1
clone size: -
V gene: TRBV4-3
CDR3 DNA: TGCGCCAGCAGCCGAACACAGGGGGCGGCAGGAAACACCATATATTTT
CDR3 protein: CASSRTQGAAGNTIYF

J gene: TRBJ2-3
D gene: TRBD2
clone size: -
V gene: TRBV30
CDR3 DNA: TGTGCCTGGCTTGCGGGAGGGGCAGATACGCAGTATTTT
CDR3 protein: CAWLAGGADTQYF

J gene: TRBJ2-1
D gene: TRBD2
clone size: -
V gene: TRBV9
CDR3 DNA: TGTGCCAGCAGCGGGTGGGCTAGCGGGGGTAATGAGCAGTTCTTC
CDR3 protein: CASSGWASGGNEQFF

J gene: TRBJ1-1
D gene: -
clone size: -
V gene: TRBV20-1
CDR3 DNA: TGCAGTGCTAGAGGGGACACTGAAGCTTTCTTT
CDR3 protein: CSARGDTEAFF

J gene: TRBJ2-2
D gene: TRBD2
clone size: -
V gene: TRBV30
CDR3 DNA: TGTGCCTGGAGTGTGGGGCTAGCGGGGACCGGGGAGCTGTTTTTT
CDR3 protein: CAWSVGLAGTGELFF

J gene: TRBJ1-5
D gene: TRBD1
clone size: few
V gene: TRBV6-6
CDR3 DNA: TGTGCCAGCAGTTATGGGACAGGGAAGGGCAATCAGCCCCAGCATTTT
CDR3 protein: CASSYGTGKGNQPQHF

J gene: TRBJ1-3
D gene: -
clone size: few
V gene: TRBV7-9
CDR3 DNA: TGTGCCAGCAGCTCGTCCTGGGGGCCTGGAAACACCATATATTTT
CDR3 protein: CASSSSWGPGNTIYF

J gene: TRBJ2-1
D gene: -
clone size: -
V gene: TRBV6-4
CDR3 DNA: TGTGCCAGCAGCCCGCAGCTCTACAATGAGCAGTTCTTC
CDR3 protein: CASSPQLYNEQFF